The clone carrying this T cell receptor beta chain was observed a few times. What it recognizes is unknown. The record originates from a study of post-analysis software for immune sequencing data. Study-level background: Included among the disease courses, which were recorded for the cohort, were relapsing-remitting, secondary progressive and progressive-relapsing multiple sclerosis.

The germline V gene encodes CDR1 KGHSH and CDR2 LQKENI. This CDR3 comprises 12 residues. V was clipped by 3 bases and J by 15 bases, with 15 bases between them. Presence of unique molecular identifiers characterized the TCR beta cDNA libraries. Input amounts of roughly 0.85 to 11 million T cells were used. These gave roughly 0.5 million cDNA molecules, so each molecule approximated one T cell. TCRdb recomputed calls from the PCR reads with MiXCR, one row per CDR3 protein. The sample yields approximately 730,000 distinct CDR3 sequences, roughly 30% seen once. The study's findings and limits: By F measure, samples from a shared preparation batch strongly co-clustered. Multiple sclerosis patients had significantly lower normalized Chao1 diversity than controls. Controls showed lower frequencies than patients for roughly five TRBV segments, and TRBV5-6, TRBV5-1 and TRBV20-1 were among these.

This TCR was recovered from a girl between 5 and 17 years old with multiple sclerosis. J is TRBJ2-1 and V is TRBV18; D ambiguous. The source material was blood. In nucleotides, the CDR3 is TGTGCCAGCTCACCGGATGCTATTACCCCGTTCTTC. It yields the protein CASSPDAITPFF.